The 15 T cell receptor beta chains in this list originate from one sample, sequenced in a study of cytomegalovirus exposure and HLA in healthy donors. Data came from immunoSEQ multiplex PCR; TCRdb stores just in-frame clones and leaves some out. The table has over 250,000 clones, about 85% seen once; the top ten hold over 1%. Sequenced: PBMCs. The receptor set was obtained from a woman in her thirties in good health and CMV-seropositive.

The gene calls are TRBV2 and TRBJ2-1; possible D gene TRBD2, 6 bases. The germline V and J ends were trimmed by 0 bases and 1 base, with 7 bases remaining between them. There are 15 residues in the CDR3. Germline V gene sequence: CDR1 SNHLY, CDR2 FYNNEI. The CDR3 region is CASSEAGTSYNEQFF. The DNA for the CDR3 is TGTGCCAGCAGTGAAGCAGGGACTTCCTACAATGAGCAGTTCTTC.

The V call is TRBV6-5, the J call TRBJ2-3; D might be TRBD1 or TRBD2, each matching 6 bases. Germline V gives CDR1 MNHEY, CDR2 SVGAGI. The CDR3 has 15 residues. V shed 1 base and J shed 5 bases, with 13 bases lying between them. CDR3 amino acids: CASSYFRGAVDTQYF. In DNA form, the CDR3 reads TGTGCCAGCAGTTACTTTAGGGGGGCTGTAGATACGCAGTATTTT.

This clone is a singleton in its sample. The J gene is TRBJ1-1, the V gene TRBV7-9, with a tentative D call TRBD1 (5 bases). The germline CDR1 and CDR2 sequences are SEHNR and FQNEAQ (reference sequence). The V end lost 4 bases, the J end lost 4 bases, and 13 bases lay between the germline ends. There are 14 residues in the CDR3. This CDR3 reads CASSSPLTATEAFF. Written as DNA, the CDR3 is TGTGCCAGCAGCTCCCCTTTGACAGCCACTGAAGCTTTCTTT.

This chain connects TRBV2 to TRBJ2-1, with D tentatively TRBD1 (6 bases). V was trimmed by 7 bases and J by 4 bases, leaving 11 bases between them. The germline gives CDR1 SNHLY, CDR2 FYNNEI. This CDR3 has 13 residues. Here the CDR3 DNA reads TGTGCCAGCATAGGGGGTTCTTACAATGAGCAGTTCTTC. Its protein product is CASIGGSYNEQFF.

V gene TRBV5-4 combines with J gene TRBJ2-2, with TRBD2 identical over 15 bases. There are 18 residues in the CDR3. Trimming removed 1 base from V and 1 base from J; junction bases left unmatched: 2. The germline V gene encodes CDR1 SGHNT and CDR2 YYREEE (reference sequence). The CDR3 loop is CASSLPGLAGGNTGELFF. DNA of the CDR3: TGTGCCAGCAGCTTGCCGGGACTAGCGGGAGGGAACACCGGGGAGCTGTTTTTT.

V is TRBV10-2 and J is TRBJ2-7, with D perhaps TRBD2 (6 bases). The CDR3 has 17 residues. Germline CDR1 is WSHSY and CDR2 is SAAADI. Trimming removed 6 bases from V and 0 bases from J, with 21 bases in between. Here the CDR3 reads CASSRTPSRGNSYEQYF. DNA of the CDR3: TGCGCCAGCAGCCGAACCCCTTCTCGCGGGAACTCCTACGAGCAGTACTTC.

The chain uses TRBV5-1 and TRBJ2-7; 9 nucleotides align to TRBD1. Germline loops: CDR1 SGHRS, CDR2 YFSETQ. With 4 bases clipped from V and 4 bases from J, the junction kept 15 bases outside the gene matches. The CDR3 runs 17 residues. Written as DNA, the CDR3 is TGCGCCAGCAGCGCCACCCACCCCGGGACAGGGATGTACGAGCAGTACTTC. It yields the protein CASSATHPGTGMYEQYF.

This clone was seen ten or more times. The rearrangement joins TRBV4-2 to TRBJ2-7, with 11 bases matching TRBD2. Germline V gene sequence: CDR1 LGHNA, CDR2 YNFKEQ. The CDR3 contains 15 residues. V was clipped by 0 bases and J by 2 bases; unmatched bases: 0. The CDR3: CASSQDSGGAYEQYF. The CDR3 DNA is TGTGCCAGCAGCCAAGATAGCGGGGGGGCCTACGAGCAGTACTTC.

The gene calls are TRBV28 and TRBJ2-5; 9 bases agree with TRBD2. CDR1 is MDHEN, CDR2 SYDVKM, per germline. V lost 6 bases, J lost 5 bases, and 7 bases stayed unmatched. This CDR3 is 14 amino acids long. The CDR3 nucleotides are TGTGCCAGCAGAAGGGAGCGGGAGGCGGAGACCCAGTACTTC. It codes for CASRREREAETQYF.

CDR3 nucleotides: TGCGCCAGCACCGAGGCGGGGAACTCCTACGAGCAGTACTTC. It codes for CASTEAGNSYEQYF. The V gene is TRBV5-1, the J gene TRBJ2-7; possible D gene TRBD2, 6 bases. The CDR3 sequence is 14 residues long. V was pared by 6 bases and J by 0 bases, with 13 bases between. Germline lookup yields CDR1 SGHRS and CDR2 YFSETQ.

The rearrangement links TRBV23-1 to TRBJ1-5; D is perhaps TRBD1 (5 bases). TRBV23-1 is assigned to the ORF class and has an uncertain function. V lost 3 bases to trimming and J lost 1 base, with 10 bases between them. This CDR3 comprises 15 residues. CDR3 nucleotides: TGCGCCAGCAGTCAGGGGGACTGGAGCAATCAGCCCCAGCATTTT. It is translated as CASSQGDWSNQPQHF.

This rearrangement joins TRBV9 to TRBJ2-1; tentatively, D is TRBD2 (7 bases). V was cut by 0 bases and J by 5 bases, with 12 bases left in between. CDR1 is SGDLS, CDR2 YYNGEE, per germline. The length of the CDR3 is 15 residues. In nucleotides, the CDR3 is TGTGCCAGCAGCGTAGAGGGGGGGCCCAACAATGAGCAGTTCTTC. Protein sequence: CASSVEGGPNNEQFF.

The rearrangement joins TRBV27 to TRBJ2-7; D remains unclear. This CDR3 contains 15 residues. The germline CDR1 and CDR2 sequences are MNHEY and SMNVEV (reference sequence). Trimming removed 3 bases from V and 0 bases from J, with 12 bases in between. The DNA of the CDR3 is TGTGCCAGCAGTTTGGGCCAGCGACCCTCCTACGAGCAGTACTTC. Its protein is CASSLGQRPSYEQYF.

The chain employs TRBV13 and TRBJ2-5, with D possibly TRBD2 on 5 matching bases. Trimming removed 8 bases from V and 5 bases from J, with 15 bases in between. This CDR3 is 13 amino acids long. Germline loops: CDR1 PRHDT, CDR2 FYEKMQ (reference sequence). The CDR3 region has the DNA TGTGCCAGCTCTCTATCCCGCGGGGAGACCCAGTACTTC. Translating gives CASSLSRGETQYF.

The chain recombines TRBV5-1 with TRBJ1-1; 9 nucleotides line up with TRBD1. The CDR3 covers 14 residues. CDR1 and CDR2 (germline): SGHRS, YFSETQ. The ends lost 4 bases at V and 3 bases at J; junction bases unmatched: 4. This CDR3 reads CASSIGQGYTEAFF. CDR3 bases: TGCGCCAGCAGCATCGGACAGGGGTACACTGAAGCTTTCTTT. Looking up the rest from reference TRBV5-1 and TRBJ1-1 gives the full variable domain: KAGVTQTPRYLIKTRGQQVTLSCSPISGHRSVSWYQQTPGQGLQFLFEYFSETQRNKGNFPGRFSGRQFSNSRSEMNVSTLELGDSALYLCASSIGQGYTEAFFGQGTRLTVV.